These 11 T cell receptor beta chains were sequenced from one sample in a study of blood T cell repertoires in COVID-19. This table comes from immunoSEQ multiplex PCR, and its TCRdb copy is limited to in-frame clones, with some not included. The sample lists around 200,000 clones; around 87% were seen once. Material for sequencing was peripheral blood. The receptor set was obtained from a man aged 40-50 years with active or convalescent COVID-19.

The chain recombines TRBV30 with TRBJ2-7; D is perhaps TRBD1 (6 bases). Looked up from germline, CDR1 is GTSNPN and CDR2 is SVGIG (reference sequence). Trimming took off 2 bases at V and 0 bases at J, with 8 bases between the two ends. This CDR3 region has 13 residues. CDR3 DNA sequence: TGTGCCTGGAGTACAGGGAGCTCCTACGAGCAGTACTTC. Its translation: CAWSTGSSYEQYF.

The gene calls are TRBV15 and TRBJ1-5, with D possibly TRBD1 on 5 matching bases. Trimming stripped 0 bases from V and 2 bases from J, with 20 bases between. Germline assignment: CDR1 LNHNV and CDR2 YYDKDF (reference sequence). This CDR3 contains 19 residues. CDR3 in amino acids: CATSRDRVGSGDGNQPQHF. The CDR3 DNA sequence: TGTGCCACCAGCAGAGATAGGGTGGGGTCGGGGGATGGCAATCAGCCCCAGCATTTT. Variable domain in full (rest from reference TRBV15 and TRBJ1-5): DAMVIQNPRYQVTQFGKPVTLSCSQTLNHNVMYWYQQKSSQAPKLLFHYYDKDFNNEADTPDNFQSRRPNTSFCFLDIRSPGLGDTAMYLCATSRDRVGSGDGNQPQHFGDGTRLSIL.

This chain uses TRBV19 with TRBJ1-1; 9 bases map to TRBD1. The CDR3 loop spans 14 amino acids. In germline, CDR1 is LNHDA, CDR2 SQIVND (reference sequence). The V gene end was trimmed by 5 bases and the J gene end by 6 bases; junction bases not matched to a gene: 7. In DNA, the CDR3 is TGTGCCAGTAGTGAAAGGACAGGGGCACCTGAAGCTTTCTTT. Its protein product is CASSERTGAPEAFF.

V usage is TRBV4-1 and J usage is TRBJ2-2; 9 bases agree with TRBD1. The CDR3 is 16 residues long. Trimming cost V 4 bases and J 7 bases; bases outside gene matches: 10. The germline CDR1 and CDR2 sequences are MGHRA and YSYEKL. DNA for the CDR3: TGCGCCAGCAGCCCTATCGACAGGGGGGTCAACGGGGAGCTGTTTTTT. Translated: CASSPIDRGVNGELFF.

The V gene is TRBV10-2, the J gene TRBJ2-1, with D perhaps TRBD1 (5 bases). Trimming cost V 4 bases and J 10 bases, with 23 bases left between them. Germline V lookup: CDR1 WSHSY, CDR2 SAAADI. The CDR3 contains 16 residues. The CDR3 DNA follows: TGCGCCAGCAGTGCCTACTTCTCCCGTGGGGCGTGGGAGCAGTTCTTC. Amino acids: CASSAYFSRGAWEQFF.

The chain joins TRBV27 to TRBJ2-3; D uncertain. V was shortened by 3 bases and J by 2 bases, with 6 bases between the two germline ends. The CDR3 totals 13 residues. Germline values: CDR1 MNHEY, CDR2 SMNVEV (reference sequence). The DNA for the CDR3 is TGTGCCAGCAGTTTCGACATCACAGATACGCAGTATTTT. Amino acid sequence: CASSFDITDTQYF.

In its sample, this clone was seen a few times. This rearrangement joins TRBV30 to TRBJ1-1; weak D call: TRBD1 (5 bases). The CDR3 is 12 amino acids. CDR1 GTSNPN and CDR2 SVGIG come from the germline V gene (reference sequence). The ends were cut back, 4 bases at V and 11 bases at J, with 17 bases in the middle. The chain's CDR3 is CAWTIDRGWAFF. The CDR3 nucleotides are TGTGCCTGGACAATCGATCGGGGGTGGGCTTTCTTT.

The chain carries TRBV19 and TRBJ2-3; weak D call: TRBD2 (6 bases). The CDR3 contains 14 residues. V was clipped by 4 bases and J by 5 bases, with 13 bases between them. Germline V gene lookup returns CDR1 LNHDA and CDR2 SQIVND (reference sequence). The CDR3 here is CASSRAGLGDTQYF. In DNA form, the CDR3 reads TGTGCCAGTAGTAGGGCGGGGTTGGGAGATACGCAGTATTTT.

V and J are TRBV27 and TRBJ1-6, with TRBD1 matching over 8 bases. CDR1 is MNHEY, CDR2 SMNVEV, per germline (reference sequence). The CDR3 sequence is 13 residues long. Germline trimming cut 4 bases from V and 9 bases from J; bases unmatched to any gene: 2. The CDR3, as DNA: TGTGCCAGCAGTTCAACAGGGGGTTCACCCCTCCACTTT. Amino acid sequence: CASSSTGGSPLHF.

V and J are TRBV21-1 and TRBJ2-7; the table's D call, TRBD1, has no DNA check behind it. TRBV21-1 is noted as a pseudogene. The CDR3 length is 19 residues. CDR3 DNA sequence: TGTGCCAGCAGCAAAGAATTGATAAACAGGACCTCTACTACCTACGAGCAGTACTTC. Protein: CASSKELINRTSTTYEQYF.

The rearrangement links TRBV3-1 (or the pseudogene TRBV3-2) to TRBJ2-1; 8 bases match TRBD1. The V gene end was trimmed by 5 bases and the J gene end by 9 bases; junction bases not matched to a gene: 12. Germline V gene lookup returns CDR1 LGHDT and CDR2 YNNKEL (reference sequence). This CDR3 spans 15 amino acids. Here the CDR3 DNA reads TGTGCCAGCAGCAAAGGGGTGTCAGGGGGCGTTGAGCAGTTCTTC. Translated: CASSKGVSGGVEQFF.